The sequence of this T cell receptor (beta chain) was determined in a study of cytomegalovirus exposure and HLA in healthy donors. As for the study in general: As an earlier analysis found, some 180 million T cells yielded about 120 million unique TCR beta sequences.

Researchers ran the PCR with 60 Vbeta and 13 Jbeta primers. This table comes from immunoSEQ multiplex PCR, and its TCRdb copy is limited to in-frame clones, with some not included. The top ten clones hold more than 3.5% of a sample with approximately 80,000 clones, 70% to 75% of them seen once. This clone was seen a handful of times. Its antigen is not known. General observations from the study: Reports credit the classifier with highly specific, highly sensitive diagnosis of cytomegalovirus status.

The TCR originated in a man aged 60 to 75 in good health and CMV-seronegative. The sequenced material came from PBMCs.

CDR3 in DNA: TGTGCCAGCAGCGTAGGTGGGGGGATAAACACCGGGGAGCTGTTTTTT. This encodes CASSVGGGINTGELFF. The chain uses TRBV9 and TRBJ2-2, with a weak D call TRBD2 (6 bases). The length of the CDR3 is 16 residues. Per the germline V gene, CDR1 is SGDLS and CDR2 is YYNGEE. V lost 0 bases and J lost 2, with 11 bases in between.